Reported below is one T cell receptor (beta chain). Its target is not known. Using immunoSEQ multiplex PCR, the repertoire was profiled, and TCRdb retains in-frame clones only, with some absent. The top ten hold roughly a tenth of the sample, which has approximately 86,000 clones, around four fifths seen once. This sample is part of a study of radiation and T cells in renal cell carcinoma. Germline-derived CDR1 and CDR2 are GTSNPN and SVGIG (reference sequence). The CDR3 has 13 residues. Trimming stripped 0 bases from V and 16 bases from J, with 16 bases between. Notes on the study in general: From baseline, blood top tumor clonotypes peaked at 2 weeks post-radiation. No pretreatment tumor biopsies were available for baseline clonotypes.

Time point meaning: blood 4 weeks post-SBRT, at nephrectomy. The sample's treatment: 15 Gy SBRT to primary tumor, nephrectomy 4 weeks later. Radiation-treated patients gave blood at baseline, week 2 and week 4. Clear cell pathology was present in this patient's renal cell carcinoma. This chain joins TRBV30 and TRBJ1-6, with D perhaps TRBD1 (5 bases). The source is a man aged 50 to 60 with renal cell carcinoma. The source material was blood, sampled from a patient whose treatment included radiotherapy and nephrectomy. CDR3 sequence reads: CAWSVMPRDLLHF. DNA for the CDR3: TGTGCCTGGAGTGTAATGCCCAGGGACCTTCTCCACTTT.